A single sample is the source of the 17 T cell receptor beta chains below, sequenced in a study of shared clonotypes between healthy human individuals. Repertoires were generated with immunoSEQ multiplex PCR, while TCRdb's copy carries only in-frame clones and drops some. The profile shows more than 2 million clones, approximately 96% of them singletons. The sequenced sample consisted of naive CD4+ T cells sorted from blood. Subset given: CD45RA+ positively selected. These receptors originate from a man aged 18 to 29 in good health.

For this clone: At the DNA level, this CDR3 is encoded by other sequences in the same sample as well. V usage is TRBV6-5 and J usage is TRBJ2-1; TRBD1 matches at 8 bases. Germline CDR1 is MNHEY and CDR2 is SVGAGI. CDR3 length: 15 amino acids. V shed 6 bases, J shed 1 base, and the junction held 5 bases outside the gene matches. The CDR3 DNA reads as TGTGCCAGCAGAACAGGGGGGAAGTCCTACAATGAGCAGTTCTTC. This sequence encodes CASRTGGKSYNEQFF.

This CDR3 reads CASSETGTQTGELFF. CDR3 sequence (DNA): TGTGCCAGCAGCGAGACGGGGACCCAAACCGGGGAGCTGTTTTTT. The chain is built from TRBV9 and TRBJ2-2; D is possibly TRBD1 or TRBD2 (5 bases each). Trimming cost V 3 bases and J 5 bases, with 14 bases left between them. This CDR3 spans 15 amino acids. CDR1 is SGDLS, CDR2 YYNGEE, per germline.

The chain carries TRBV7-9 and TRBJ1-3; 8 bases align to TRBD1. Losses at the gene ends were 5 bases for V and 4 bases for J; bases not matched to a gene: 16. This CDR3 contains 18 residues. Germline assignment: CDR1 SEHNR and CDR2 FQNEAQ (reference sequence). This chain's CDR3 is CASSSTEGQGEGGNTIYF. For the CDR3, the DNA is TGTGCCAGCAGCAGTACCGAAGGACAGGGAGAAGGCGGAAACACCATATATTTT.

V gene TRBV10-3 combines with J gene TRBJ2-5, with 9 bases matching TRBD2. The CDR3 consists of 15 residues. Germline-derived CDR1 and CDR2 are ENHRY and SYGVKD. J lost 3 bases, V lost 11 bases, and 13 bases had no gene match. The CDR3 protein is CAANPGGRAEETQYF. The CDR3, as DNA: TGTGCCGCGAACCCGGGCGGGAGGGCCGAAGAGACCCAGTACTTC.

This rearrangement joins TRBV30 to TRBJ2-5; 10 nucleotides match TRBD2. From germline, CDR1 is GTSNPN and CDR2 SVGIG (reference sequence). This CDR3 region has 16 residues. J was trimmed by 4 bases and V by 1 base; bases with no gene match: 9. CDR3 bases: TGTGCCTGGAGTGGATTGAAGCGGGGGGGCCCAGAGACCCAGTACTTC. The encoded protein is CAWSGLKRGGPETQYF.

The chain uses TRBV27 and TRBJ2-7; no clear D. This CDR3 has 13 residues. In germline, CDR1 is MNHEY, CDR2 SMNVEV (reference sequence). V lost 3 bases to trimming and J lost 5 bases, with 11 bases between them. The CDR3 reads CASSFSQGHEQYF. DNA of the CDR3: TGTGCCAGCAGTTTTAGCCAAGGCCACGAGCAGTACTTC.

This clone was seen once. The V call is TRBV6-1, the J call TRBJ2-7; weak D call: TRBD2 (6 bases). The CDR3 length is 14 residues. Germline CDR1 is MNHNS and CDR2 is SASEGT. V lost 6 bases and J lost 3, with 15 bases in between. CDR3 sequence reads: CASRLTGVHYEQYF. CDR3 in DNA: TGTGCCAGCAGACTGACGGGGGTACACTACGAGCAGTACTTC.

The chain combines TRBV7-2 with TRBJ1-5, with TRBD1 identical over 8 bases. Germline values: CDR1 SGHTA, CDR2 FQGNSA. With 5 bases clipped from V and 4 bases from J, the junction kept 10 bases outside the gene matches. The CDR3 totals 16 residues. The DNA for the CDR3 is TGTGCCAGCAGCGAAACCCGGACAGGGTTTAATCAGCCCCAGCATTTT. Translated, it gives CASSETRTGFNQPQHF.

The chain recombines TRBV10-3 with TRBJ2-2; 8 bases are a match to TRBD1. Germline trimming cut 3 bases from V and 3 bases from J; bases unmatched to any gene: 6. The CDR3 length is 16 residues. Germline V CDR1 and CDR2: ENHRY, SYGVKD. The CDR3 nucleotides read TGTGCCATCAGTGATTCGGACAGGGCGTACACCGGGGAGCTGTTTTTT. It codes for CAISDSDRAYTGELFF.

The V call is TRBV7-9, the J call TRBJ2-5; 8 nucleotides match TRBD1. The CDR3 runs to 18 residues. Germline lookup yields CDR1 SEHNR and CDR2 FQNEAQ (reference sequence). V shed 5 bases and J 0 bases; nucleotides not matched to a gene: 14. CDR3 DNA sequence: TGTGCCAGCAGCCCCGGGACAGGAAAAATACTGTACCAAGAGACCCAGTACTTC. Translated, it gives CASSPGTGKILYQETQYF.

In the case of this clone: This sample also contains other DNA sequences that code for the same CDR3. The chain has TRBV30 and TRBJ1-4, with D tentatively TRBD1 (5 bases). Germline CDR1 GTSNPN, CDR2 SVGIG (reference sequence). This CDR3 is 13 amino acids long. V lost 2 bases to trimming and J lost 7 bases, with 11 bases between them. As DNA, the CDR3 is TGTGCCTGGAGTTCTCAGGGCGGTGAAAAACTGTTTTTT. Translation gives CAWSSQGGEKLFF.

CDR3 protein: CASSPPDRAQPQHF. The CDR3 nucleotides read TGTGCCAGCAGCCCCCCCGACAGGGCTCAGCCCCAGCATTTT. The chain has TRBV2 and TRBJ1-5; TRBD1 agrees at 7 bases. The CDR3 runs to 14 residues. V lost 6 bases and J lost 6; bases outside the gene matches: 8. Germline assignment: CDR1 SNHLY and CDR2 FYNNEI.

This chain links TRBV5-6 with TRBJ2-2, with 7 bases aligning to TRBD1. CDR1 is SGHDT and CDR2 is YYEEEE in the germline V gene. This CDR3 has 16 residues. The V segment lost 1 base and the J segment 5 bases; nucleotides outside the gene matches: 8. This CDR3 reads CASSLLDREITGELFF. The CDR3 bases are TGTGCCAGCAGCTTGCTAGACAGGGAGATTACCGGGGAGCTGTTTTTT. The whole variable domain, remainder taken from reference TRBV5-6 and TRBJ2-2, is DAGVTQSPTHLIKTRGQQVTLRCSPKSGHDTVSWYQQALGQGPQFIFQYYEEEERQRGNFPDRFSGHQFPNYSSELNVNALLLGDSALYLCASSLLDREITGELFFGEGSRLTVL.

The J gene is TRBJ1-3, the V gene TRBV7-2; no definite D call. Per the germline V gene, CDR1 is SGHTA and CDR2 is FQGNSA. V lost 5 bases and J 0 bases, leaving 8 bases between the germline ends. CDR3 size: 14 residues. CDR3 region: CASSDRPSGNTIYF. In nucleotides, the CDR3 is TGTGCCAGCAGCGATCGGCCCTCTGGAAACACCATATATTTT.

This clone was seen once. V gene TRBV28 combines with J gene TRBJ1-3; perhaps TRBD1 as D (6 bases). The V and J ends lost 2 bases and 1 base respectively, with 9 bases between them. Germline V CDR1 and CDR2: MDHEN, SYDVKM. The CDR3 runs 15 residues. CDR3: CASSLGTTSGNTIYF. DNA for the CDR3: TGTGCCAGCAGTTTAGGGACAACTTCTGGAAACACCATATATTTT.

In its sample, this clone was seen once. The CDR3 protein is CASSPQGGSQETQYF. The DNA for the CDR3 is TGTGCCAGCAGCCCCCAGGGGGGGAGCCAAGAGACCCAGTACTTC. This chain uses TRBV5-4 with TRBJ2-5; D may correspond to TRBD1 or TRBD2 (7 bases each). V shed 4 bases and J shed 1 base, with 14 bases lying between them. This CDR3 has 15 amino acids. Per germline, CDR1 SGHNT and CDR2 YYREEE (reference sequence).

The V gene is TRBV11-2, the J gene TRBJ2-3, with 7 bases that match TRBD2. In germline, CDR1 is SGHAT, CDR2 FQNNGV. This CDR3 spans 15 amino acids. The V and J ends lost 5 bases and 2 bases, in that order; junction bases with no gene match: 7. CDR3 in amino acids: CASSLRSGYTDTQYF. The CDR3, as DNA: TGTGCCAGCAGCCTGCGTAGCGGGTACACAGATACGCAGTATTTT.